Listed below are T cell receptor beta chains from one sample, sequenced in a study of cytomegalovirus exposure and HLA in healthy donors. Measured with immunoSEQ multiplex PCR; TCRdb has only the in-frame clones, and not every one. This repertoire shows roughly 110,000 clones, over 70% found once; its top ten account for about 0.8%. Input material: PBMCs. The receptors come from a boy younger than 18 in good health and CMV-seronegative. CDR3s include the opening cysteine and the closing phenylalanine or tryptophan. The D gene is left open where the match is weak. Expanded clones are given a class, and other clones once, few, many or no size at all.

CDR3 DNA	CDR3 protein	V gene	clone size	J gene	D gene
TGTGCCAGCAGCGTGACGGGACAGGGGAGCACAGATACGCAGTATTTT	CASSVTGQGSTDTQYF	TRBV9	.	TRBJ2-3	TRBD1
TGCGCCAGCAGCTCAAGGGACAGTGCCTACGAGCAGTACTTC	CASSSRDSAYEQYF	TRBV4-1	.	TRBJ2-7	TRBD1
TGTGCCAGTAAGGACAGGGTCTCTGGAAACACCATATATTTT	CASKDRVSGNTIYF	TRBV19	.	TRBJ1-3	TRBD1
TGCGCCAGCAGCTTGGGGGAGGCTAACTATGGCTACACCTTC	CASSLGEANYGYTF	TRBV5-1	.	TRBJ1-2	.
TGTGCCAGTAATGCCCCGGGGCTAGCGGGAGTTAATGAGCAGTTCTTC	CASNAPGLAGVNEQFF	TRBV19	.	TRBJ2-1	TRBD2
TGTGCCAGCAGTCCCCTATCACAGGGGGCCCTCTTTCTGTCCTACGAGCAGTACTTC	CASSPLSQGALFLSYEQYF	TRBV28	once	TRBJ2-7	TRBD1
TGCGCCAGCAGCCAACTAGGACAGTTAAATCAGCCCCAGCATTTT	CASSQLGQLNQPQHF	TRBV4-1	.	TRBJ1-5	.
TGTGCCAGCAGCCATATACAGGGGGACTATGGCTACACCTTC	CASSHIQGDYGYTF	TRBV5-6	.	TRBJ1-2	TRBD1
TGTGCCAGCAGCGAGGGCGGGAGATCCGGCAATGAGCAGTTCTTC	CASSEGGRSGNEQFF	TRBV9	.	TRBJ2-1	TRBD2
TGTGCCAGCAGTTTTTACAGGGGGTTCTCTGGAAACACCATATATTTT	CASSFYRGFSGNTIYF	TRBV28	few	TRBJ1-3	TRBD1
TGCAGCGTTGAGGAGCAGTACAATGAGCAGTTCTTC	CSVEEQYNEQFF	TRBV29-1	few	TRBJ2-1	.
TGCGCCAGCAGCCCTAGGGACAGGGGCACCGGGGAGCTGTTTTTT	CASSPRDRGTGELFF	TRBV5-1	.	TRBJ2-2	TRBD1
TGTGCCAGCAGTTTTAGTTCCGTCGGTGGGCAGTTCTTC	CASSFSSVGGQFF	TRBV6-5	.	TRBJ2-1	.
TGTGCCAGCAGCGAAATGGGGGGAAGCGTAGGTGAAAAACTGTTTTTT	CASSEMGGSVGEKLFF	TRBV9	few	TRBJ1-4	.
TGCGCCAGCAAGTCGATGGTCCTACTGAACACTGAAGCTTTCTTT	CASKSMVLLNTEAFF	TRBV4-1	.	TRBJ1-1	.
TGCGCCAGCAGCTTGATACAGGGCACAGATACGCAGTATTTT	CASSLIQGTDTQYF	TRBV5-1	.	TRBJ2-3	.
TGTGCCAGTAGTATGGGAAGGGGGCGCGATCAGCCCCAGCATTTT	CASSMGRGRDQPQHF	TRBV19	.	TRBJ1-5	TRBD1
TGTGCCAGCAGTTACGATACACCCGGGGGCACTGAAGCTTTCTTT	CASSYDTPGGTEAFF	TRBV6-5	.	TRBJ1-1	.
TGTGCCAGTAGTATAGTCGCGGGCGGGGAGACCCAGTACTTC	CASSIVAGGETQYF	TRBV19	.	TRBJ2-5	.
TGTGCCAGCAGGCAATACAGGGGAAGCTCCTATAATTCACCCCTCCACTTT	CASRQYRGSSYNSPLHF	TRBV7-9	.	TRBJ1-6	TRBD1
TGTGCCAGCAGCCGGGACAGGAACACTGAAGCTTTCTTT	CASSRDRNTEAFF	TRBV7-2	.	TRBJ1-1	TRBD1